The 27 T cell receptor beta chains given below trace back to one sample, sequenced in a study of CD8+ T cells in alopecia areata (dated 2018 in TCRdb). The library was prepared using the immunoSEQ multiplex PCR assay. For TCR sequencing, RNA was extracted from every sample and reverse transcribed into cDNA to serve as template. This immuneACCESS table, as held by TCRdb, lists in-frame sequences with V and J called but not all clones. Of the missing ones, under half trace to an unresolved V gene in checked studies; the others have no known cause. The sample table records 98,000 or so clones; 50% to 70% of these occur just once. Approximately 23% of the sample belongs to the ten largest clones. The sample was NKG2D-low CD8+ T cells sorted from blood. The sample's cell subset or site, from its label and the paper: sorted CD8+ NKG2D-low blood T cells. These receptors were collected from a human donor with alopecia areata.

There are a few counts of this clone. This chain joins TRBV6-5 and TRBJ2-7, with 8 bases that match TRBD1. The germline V gene encodes CDR1 MNHEY and CDR2 SVGAGI. Trimming removed 5 bases from V and 6 bases from J; junction bases left unmatched: 6. The CDR3 runs 13 residues. In DNA form, the CDR3 reads TGTGCCAGCAGTATCGTGACAGGGGTCGAGCAGTACTTC. Protein sequence: CASSIVTGVEQYF.

The CDR3 here is CASSTTLAGGSREQFF. CDR3 nucleotide sequence: TGTGCCAGCAGTACAACCCTAGCGGGGGGGTCTAGGGAGCAGTTCTTC. V gene TRBV27 combines with J gene TRBJ2-1; 12 bases are a match to TRBD2. CDR3 length: 16 amino acids. Germline V gene sequence: CDR1 MNHEY, CDR2 SMNVEV (reference sequence). Germline trimming cut 5 bases from V and 10 bases from J; bases unmatched to any gene: 12.

This clone was counted between two and nine times. This chain connects TRBV11-2 to TRBJ2-7, with 7 bases that match TRBD1. Germline V gene lookup returns CDR1 SGHAT and CDR2 FQNNGV. The CDR3 is 12 amino acids. The V gene end was trimmed by 8 bases and the J gene end by 12 bases; junction bases not matched to a gene: 13. CDR3 nucleotides: TGTGCCAGCGGCGAACAGCCGACAGGGCTGTACTTC. It codes for CASGEQPTGLYF.

The chain combines TRBV5-6 with TRBJ2-3; D is unresolved. This CDR3 has 14 residues. Between the trimmed V and J ends, which lost 0 bases and 5 bases, there was a span of 10 bases. Per the germline V gene, CDR1 is SGHDT and CDR2 is YYEEEE. Here the CDR3 reads CASSLGQALDTQYF. In nucleotides, the CDR3 is TGTGCCAGCAGCTTGGGGCAGGCTCTAGATACGCAGTATTTT.

This clone was seen a handful of times. This chain joins TRBV5-1 and TRBJ2-7; D gene ambiguous. The germline CDR1 and CDR2 sequences are SGHRS and YFSETQ. The CDR3 extends over 14 amino acids. The V end was cut by 2 bases, the J end by 0 bases, with 9 bases between. CDR3 DNA: TGCGCCAGCAGCTTTGATAGTGTCTCCTACGAGCAGTACTTC. Amino acid sequence: CASSFDSVSYEQYF.

This clone was counted once. V and J are TRBV2 and TRBJ2-1; D perhaps matches TRBD1 (5 bases). This CDR3 is 13 amino acids long. The V end lost 5 bases, the J end lost 8 bases, and 13 bases lay between the germline ends. Germline CDR1 is SNHLY and CDR2 is FYNNEI. The CDR3 DNA reads as TGTGCCAGCAGTCAAACCCTAGGGGATGAGCAGTTCTTC. Amino acids: CASSQTLGDEQFF.

The chain couples TRBV4-1 to TRBJ1-5, with D perhaps TRBD1 (5 bases). Per the germline V gene, CDR1 is MGHRA and CDR2 is YSYEKL. The V end was cut by 3 bases, the J end by 2 bases, with 11 bases between. The CDR3 totals 15 residues. In DNA, the CDR3 is TGCGCCAGCAGCCAGACAGAATGGGGCAATCAGCCCCAGCATTTT. Translating gives CASSQTEWGNQPQHF.

This sequence joins TRBV30 and TRBJ1-1; D perhaps matches TRBD1 (5 bases). This CDR3 contains 12 residues. The germline gives CDR1 GTSNPN, CDR2 SVGIG (reference sequence). V was pared by 0 bases and J by 7 bases, with 9 bases between. The CDR3 coding sequence is TGTGCCTGGAGTGTGGGGGGGGTTGAAGCTTTCTTT. Residues: CAWSVGGVEAFF. The full variable domain, in which reference TRBV30 and TRBJ1-1 provide the parts outside the CDR3, is SQTIHQWPATLVQPVGSPLSLECTVEGTSNPNLYWYRQAAGRGLQLLFYSVGIGQISSEVPQNLSASRPQDRQFILSSKKLLLSDSGFYLCAWSVGGVEAFFGQGTRLTVV.

This clone was detected only a few times. J is TRBJ2-7 and V is TRBV28; D unresolved. V was cut by 1 base and J by 7 bases, with 14 bases left in between. CDR1 and CDR2 from the germline V gene are MDHEN and SYDVKM. This CDR3 is built from 14 residues. The CDR3 coding sequence is TGTGCCAGCAGTTTATCTGAGATACTGGGTGAGCAGTACTTC. This gives the protein CASSLSEILGEQYF.

V and J are TRBV7-6 and TRBJ2-1; D is unclear. Germline V gives CDR1 SGHVS, CDR2 FNYEAQ. CDR3 size: 16 residues. Trimming stripped 5 bases from V and 0 bases from J, with 14 bases between. CDR3 protein: CASSRFAASSYNEQFF. CDR3 bases: TGTGCCAGCAGCCGATTCGCCGCGAGCTCCTACAATGAGCAGTTCTTC. The full variable domain, with the rest looked up from reference TRBV7-6 and TRBJ2-1, is GAGVSQSPRYKVTKRGQDVALRCDPISGHVSLYWYRQALGQGPEFLTYFNYEAQQDKSGLPNDRFSAERPEGSISTLTIQRTEQRDSAMYRCASSRFAASSYNEQFFGPGTRLTVL.

This clone was counted a single time. The chain is built from TRBV6-5 and TRBJ1-2; D uncertain. Germline CDR1 reads MNHEY; CDR2 reads SVGAGI. V was cut by 6 bases and J by 6 bases, with 14 bases left in between. There are 13 residues in the CDR3. CDR3: CASSKTQINGYTF. CDR3 nucleotides: TGTGCCAGCAGCAAGACCCAGATTAATGGCTACACCTTC.

CDR3 region: CASSTLAGGFEQETQYF. CDR3 sequence (DNA): TGTGCCAGCAGCACACTAGCGGGAGGGTTCGAACAAGAGACCCAGTACTTC. The rearrangement joins TRBV2 to TRBJ2-5; 13 bases line up with TRBD2. With 6 bases clipped from V and 2 bases from J, the junction kept 9 bases outside the gene matches. The CDR3 sequence is 17 residues long. Germline lookup yields CDR1 SNHLY and CDR2 FYNNEI.

This CDR3 reads CASSSSGTGMNEQFF. DNA of the CDR3: TGTGCCAGCAGCTCCAGCGGGACTGGGATGAATGAGCAGTTCTTC. The chain is built from TRBV13 and TRBJ2-1; 7 bases line up with TRBD2. Germline V gene data show CDR1 as PRHDT and CDR2 as FYEKMQ (reference sequence). The CDR3 runs to 15 residues. V was pared by 4 bases and J by 7 bases, with 10 bases of the junction left unmatched.

This rearrangement joins TRBV5-4 to TRBJ2-1; possible D gene TRBD2, 5 bases. V was cut by 0 bases and J by 3 bases, with 10 bases left in between. Per the germline V gene, CDR1 is SGHNT and CDR2 is YYREEE (reference sequence). The CDR3 length is 15 residues. CDR3 coding DNA: TGTGCCAGCAGCTTGGGACGGGATATCTACAATGAGCAGTTCTTC. Amino acid sequence: CASSLGRDIYNEQFF.

The gene calls are TRBV27 and TRBJ2-1; TRBD1 agrees at 10 bases. CDR3 size: 15 residues. Germline loops: CDR1 MNHEY, CDR2 SMNVEV (reference sequence). V was clipped by 4 bases and J by 5 bases; unmatched bases: 5. The CDR3: CASSSGTGENNEQFF. Here the CDR3 DNA reads TGTGCCAGCAGTTCCGGGACAGGGGAAAACAATGAGCAGTTCTTC.

This chain links TRBV5-1 with TRBJ2-1; D might be TRBD2 (5 bases). The V end lost 2 bases, the J end lost 7 bases, and 13 bases lay between the germline ends. The CDR3 consists of 14 residues. Germline lookup yields CDR1 SGHRS and CDR2 YFSETQ. The CDR3 spells CASSFRTSLNEQFF. The CDR3 DNA is TGCGCCAGCAGCTTTCGGACTTCGCTAAATGAGCAGTTCTTC.

This clone was detected only a few times. The chain links TRBV11-2 to TRBJ2-7, with D tentatively TRBD1 (6 bases). Trimming removed 1 base at V and 3 bases at J, with 13 bases between. CDR3 length: 15 amino acids. Germline CDR1 is SGHAT and CDR2 is FQNNGV. The CDR3 reads CASSLAMGAIYEQYF. DNA for the CDR3: TGTGCCAGCAGCTTAGCCATGGGGGCTATCTACGAGCAGTACTTC. The entire variable domain, with the rest obtained from reference TRBV11-2 and TRBJ2-7, is as follows: EAGVAQSPRYKIIEKRQSVAFWCNPISGHATLYWYQQILGQGPKLLIQFQNNGVVDDSQLPKDRFSAERLKGVDSTLKIQPAKLEDSAVYLCASSLAMGAIYEQYFGPGTRLTVT.

J is TRBJ1-3 and V is TRBV5-1; TRBD1 agrees at 9 bases. The germline V gene has CDR1 SGHRS and CDR2 YFSETQ. The junction had 4 bases not matched to a gene; V was cut back by 4 bases and J by 5 bases. This CDR3 contains 14 residues. CDR3 coding DNA: TGCGCCAGCAGCGTTACAGGGGGCCGAAACACCATATATTTT. It is translated as CASSVTGGRNTIYF. Based on the CDR3 plus reference TRBV5-1 and TRBJ1-3, the full variable domain is KAGVTQTPRYLIKTRGQQVTLSCSPISGHRSVSWYQQTPGQGLQFLFEYFSETQRNKGNFPGRFSGRQFSNSRSEMNVSTLELGDSALYLCASSVTGGRNTIYFGEGSWLTVV.

There are a few counts of this clone. The chain is built from TRBV5-1 and TRBJ2-7; unclear D gene. CDR3 length: 15 residues. V was clipped by 4 bases and J by 2 bases, with 16 bases between them. Germline CDR1 is SGHRS and CDR2 is YFSETQ. DNA for the CDR3: TGCGCCAGCAGCCAAGTGGCCAGCGTTACCTACGAGCAGTACTTC. Protein: CASSQVASVTYEQYF.

This clone was observed a handful of times. The J gene is TRBJ2-2, the V gene TRBV7-6, with TRBD1 identical over 7 bases. CDR1 and CDR2 (germline): SGHVS, FNYEAQ. This CDR3 is built from 15 residues. J gave up 0 bases and V 10 bases, and 8 bases lay outside the gene matches. CDR3 region: CATKYRGTNTGELFF. The CDR3 region has the DNA TGTGCCACCAAATACAGGGGTACGAACACCGGGGAGCTGTTTTTT.

V and J are TRBV5-1 and TRBJ1-1; D remains unclear. The germline V gene has CDR1 SGHRS and CDR2 YFSETQ. This CDR3 is built from 14 residues. The V and J ends lost 4 bases and 4 bases respectively, with 14 bases between them. The CDR3 bases are TGCGCCAGCAGCGAGAGGTTCACGGGCACTGAAGCTTTCTTT. It translates to CASSERFTGTEAFF.

This clone was seen only a few times. The rearrangement links TRBV7-9 to TRBJ2-5, with 7 bases aligning to TRBD2. Germline V gives CDR1 SEHNR, CDR2 FQNEAQ (reference sequence). V was pared by 2 bases and J by 5 bases, with 17 bases of the junction left unmatched. This CDR3 spans 18 amino acids. CDR3 nucleotide sequence: TGTGCCAGCAGCTTAAACTCCCTAGCGGATACCCCTCGGGAGACCCAGTACTTC. Its translation is CASSLNSLADTPRETQYF. Full variable domain (remainder filled in from reference TRBV7-9 and TRBJ2-5): DTGVSQNPRHKITKRGQNVTFRCDPISEHNRLYWYRQTLGQGPEFLTYFQNEAQLEKSRLLSDRFSAERPKGSFSTLEIQRTEQGDSAMYLCASSLNSLADTPRETQYFGPGTRLLVL.

This clone was counted between two and nine times. The genes are TRBV7-9 and TRBJ2-5; 11 bases match TRBD2. The V gene end was trimmed by 1 base and the J gene end by 4 bases; junction bases not matched to a gene: 2. The CDR3 spans 15 residues. CDR1 SEHNR and CDR2 FQNEAQ come from the germline V gene (reference sequence). This chain's CDR3 is CASSLGLAGGETQYF. Written as DNA, the CDR3 is TGTGCCAGCAGCTTAGGGCTAGCGGGAGGAGAGACCCAGTACTTC. The variable domain in full, completed from reference TRBV7-9 and TRBJ2-5, reads DTGVSQNPRHKITKRGQNVTFRCDPISEHNRLYWYRQTLGQGPEFLTYFQNEAQLEKSRLLSDRFSAERPKGSFSTLEIQRTEQGDSAMYLCASSLGLAGGETQYFGPGTRLLVL.

At least ten counts were recorded for this clone. V gene TRBV14 combines with J gene TRBJ2-3; TRBD2 might be the D (5 bases). Germline CDR1 SGHDN, CDR2 FVKESK. The CDR3 runs to 15 residues. Deletions cut 3 bases from V and 5 bases from J, with 15 bases between. The CDR3 region has the DNA TGTGCCAGCAGCCAGTGGGCAGGTGGAGGAGATACGCAGTATTTT. This gives the protein CASSQWAGGGDTQYF.

There are a few counts of this clone. The chain recombines TRBV28 with TRBJ2-3; 8 bases line up with TRBD2. This CDR3 contains 15 residues. The V segment lost 5 bases and the J segment 6 bases; nucleotides outside the gene matches: 10. Germline values: CDR1 MDHEN, CDR2 SYDVKM. CDR3 nucleotide sequence: TGTGCCAGCAGTCTGCCAGCGGGAGTCCCTGATACGCAGTATTTT. It specifies CASSLPAGVPDTQYF.

J is TRBJ2-5 and V is TRBV12-5; 9 bases map to TRBD2. Germline V gene sequence: CDR1 LGHNT, CDR2 FRNRAP. The CDR3 totals 17 residues. Unmatched junction bases numbered 16, after V lost 6 bases and J lost 5 bases. CDR3 sequence: CASGTISIAGVEETQYF. CDR3 DNA sequence: TGTGCTAGTGGCACCATCAGTATAGCGGGAGTGGAGGAGACCCAGTACTTC.

V and J are TRBV27 and TRBJ2-7; D may be TRBD1 (5 bases). The CDR3 contains 15 residues. The V gene lost 3 bases and the J gene lost 6 bases, with 18 bases spanning the gap. The germline CDR1 and CDR2 sequences are MNHEY and SMNVEV (reference sequence). The CDR3 DNA reads TGTGCCAGCAGTTTCTCCAGGGCCTCCCTCTGCGAGCAGTACTTC. Encoded protein: CASSFSRASLCEQYF.